This T cell receptor (beta chain) appears in the sequencing data of a study of shared clonotypes between healthy human individuals. Study findings and constraints: Exclusively blood specimens were collected; tissue repertoires likely differ.

The germline V gene has CDR1 SNHLY and CDR2 FYNNEI. Trimming took off 7 bases at V and 7 bases at J, with 14 bases between the two ends. The CDR3 runs to 13 residues. Regarding this clone: Its antigen is currently unknown.

Partitioning of CD4+ cells yielded a CD45RA+ naive subset and a CD45RA-negative memory subset. Profiled with immunoSEQ multiplex PCR; TCRdb holds only in-frame clones, not every one. The sample records approximately 1.5 million clones, around 98.5% being singletons. The sample was naive CD4+ T cells sorted from blood. Subset here: CD45RA+ positively selected. This chain connects TRBV2 to TRBJ2-4; D perhaps matches TRBD2 (6 bases). The TCR sequence derives from a man younger than 40 in good health. In DNA form, the CDR3 reads TGTGCCAGCACCTATGGGGGGACGAACATTCAGTACTTC. This codes for CASTYGGTNIQYF.